What follows are 24 T cell receptor beta chains derived from one specimen sequenced in a study of T cell responses to AZD1222 COVID-19 vaccine. Assay: immunoSEQ multiplex PCR; the TCRdb copy retains only in-frame clones and omits some. Of 110,000 to 150,000 clones in the sample, approximately 91% were seen once. Here the sequenced sample was peripheral blood, taken on day 0 of AZD1222 vaccination. These receptors were collected from an adult in good health.

The V gene is TRBV2, the J gene TRBJ1-1, with TRBD1 as a possible D gene (6 bases). CDR3 size: 15 residues. Germline CDR1 is SNHLY and CDR2 is FYNNEI. V lost 6 bases to trimming and J lost 0 bases, with 14 bases between them. CDR3 DNA sequence: TGTGCCAGCAGCAGGAGGGGGGTAATGAACACTGAAGCTTTCTTT. Translated, it gives CASSRRGVMNTEAFF. Supplemented by reference TRBV2 and TRBJ1-1, the full variable domain reads EPEVTQTPSHQVTQMGQEVILRCVPISNHLYFYWYRQILGQKVEFLVSFYNNEISEKSEIFDDQFSVERPDGSNFTLKIRSTKLEDSAMYFCASSRRGVMNTEAFFGQGTRLTVV.

The V call is TRBV2, the J call TRBJ1-2; unclear D gene. Looked up from germline, CDR1 is SNHLY and CDR2 is FYNNEI. Between the trimmed V and J ends, which lost 7 bases and 5 bases, there was a span of 11 bases. This CDR3 comprises 12 residues. In DNA form, the CDR3 reads TGTGCCAGCACAAGGACGGGATATGGCTACACCTTC. Its protein product is CASTRTGYGYTF.

This clone was picked up one time. The chain has TRBV27 and TRBJ1-6; possible D gene TRBD1, 5 bases. Germline V gene data show CDR1 as MNHEY and CDR2 as SMNVEV (reference sequence). V lost 2 bases and J lost 4, with 12 bases in between. The CDR3 totals 16 residues. DNA of the CDR3: TGTGCCAGCAGTTTACAAGGGGTGTCGTATAATTCACCCCTCCACTTT. Its protein product is CASSLQGVSYNSPLHF.

This chain joins TRBV3-1 (or the pseudogene TRBV3-2) and TRBJ1-1; D gene ambiguous. CDR3 size: 13 residues. V lost 0 bases and J 6 bases, leaving 8 bases between the germline ends. Germline CDR1 is LGHDT and CDR2 is YNNKEL (reference sequence). CDR3 sequence (DNA): TGTGCCAGCAGCCAAGATTTTCTCTCTGAAGCTTTCTTT. Translated, it gives CASSQDFLSEAFF.

The chain joins TRBV19 to TRBJ1-1, with unresolved D. The V and J ends lost 11 bases and 7 bases respectively, with 17 bases between them. Germline V CDR1 and CDR2: LNHDA, SQIVND (reference sequence). The length of the CDR3 is 12 residues. The CDR3: CALRMEAFEAFF. CDR3 nucleotides: TGTGCCCTGAGGATGGAGGCCTTTGAAGCTTTCTTT.

A few counts support this clone. CDR3 loop: CASSRLAVSYNEQFF. The CDR3 coding sequence is TGTGCCAGTAGTCGACTAGCGGTCTCCTACAATGAGCAGTTCTTC. V is TRBV19 and J is TRBJ2-1; 9 nucleotides line up with TRBD2. The CDR3 has 15 residues. Trimming cost V 5 bases and J 0 bases; bases outside gene matches: 2. Germline V gene data show CDR1 as LNHDA and CDR2 as SQIVND (reference sequence).

The chain recombines TRBV19 with TRBJ2-3, with D possibly matching TRBD1 (6 bases). The V and J ends lost 4 bases and 4 bases respectively, with 9 bases between them. Germline loops: CDR1 LNHDA, CDR2 SQIVND (reference sequence). The CDR3 has 13 residues. The CDR3 nucleotides are TGTGCCAGTAGTAGACAGGCGGCAGATACGCAGTATTTT. Protein product: CASSRQAADTQYF. Using reference TRBV19 and TRBJ2-3 for the parts outside the CDR3, the full variable domain is DGGITQSPKYLFRKEGQNVTLSCEQNLNHDAMYWYRQDPGQGLRLIYYSQIVNDFQKGDIAEGYSVSREKKESFPLTVTSAQKNPTAFYLCASSRQAADTQYFGPGTRLTVL.

This chain uses TRBV4-1 with TRBJ1-4; D is undetermined. The CDR3 totals 17 residues. The germline V gene has CDR1 MGHRA and CDR2 YSYEKL. V dropped 0 bases and J dropped 10 bases, with 21 bases sitting between them. CDR3 protein: CASSQDPGTAGGRKLFF. Here the CDR3 DNA reads TGCGCCAGCAGCCAAGACCCGGGCACGGCAGGAGGGCGAAAACTGTTTTTT.

The V and J genes are TRBV5-5 and TRBJ1-4; no reliable D call. The CDR3 has 15 amino acids. Germline V gene data show CDR1 as SGHKS and CDR2 as YYEKEE (reference sequence). With 0 bases removed from V and 8 bases from J, the gap between germline ends came to 14 bases. Here the CDR3 reads CASSLAGIEGEKLFF. The CDR3 nucleotides are TGTGCCAGCAGCTTGGCGGGGATCGAGGGCGAAAAACTGTTTTTT.

This rearrangement joins TRBV6-5 to TRBJ1-2; 8 nucleotides match TRBD1. Germline trimming cut 4 bases from V and 5 bases from J; bases unmatched to any gene: 9. This CDR3 comprises 15 residues. CDR1 is MNHEY, CDR2 SVGAGI, per germline. Here the CDR3 DNA reads TGTGCCAGCAGTTTCTCACAGGGGGGGGCTTATGGCTACACCTTC. It codes for CASSFSQGGAYGYTF.

V usage is TRBV28 and J usage is TRBJ2-1, with no clear D. V shed 6 bases and J shed 5 bases, with 11 bases lying between them. The CDR3 is 13 amino acids. CDR1 and CDR2 from the germline V gene are MDHEN and SYDVKM. CDR3 bases: TGTGCCAGCAGAACGGACGGACACAATGAGCAGTTCTTC. Translation: CASRTDGHNEQFF.

The genes are TRBV27 and TRBJ2-1, with a possible D match to TRBD2 (6 bases). The V end lost 2 bases, the J end lost 2 bases, and 16 bases lay between the germline ends. This CDR3 is built from 17 residues. Germline V lookup: CDR1 MNHEY, CDR2 SMNVEV (reference sequence). CDR3 in amino acids: CASSLVTSSIPYNEQFF. CDR3 coding DNA: TGTGCCAGCAGTTTAGTGACTAGTTCTATCCCCTACAATGAGCAGTTCTTC.

The chain carries TRBV7-6 and TRBJ2-1; 8 nucleotides line up with TRBD2. The germline V gene has CDR1 SGHVS and CDR2 FNYEAQ. The V gene end was trimmed by 9 bases and the J gene end by 2 bases; junction bases not matched to a gene: 6. The CDR3 has 14 amino acids. CDR3 sequence (DNA): TGTGCCAGTTCGGGGGGGGCCCCCTACAATGAGCAGTTCTTC. Translation: CASSGGAPYNEQFF.

The rearrangement uses TRBV27 and TRBJ2-7; 7 nucleotides agree with TRBD1. Germline trimming cut 6 bases from V and 6 bases from J; bases unmatched to any gene: 8. The germline gives CDR1 MNHEY, CDR2 SMNVEV (reference sequence). The CDR3 totals 13 residues. CDR3 sequence reads: CASRQDRIAEQYF. The DNA for the CDR3 is TGTGCCAGCAGACAGGACAGGATCGCCGAGCAGTACTTC.

The chain uses TRBV5-1 and TRBJ1-5; D remains unclear. Germline V gives CDR1 SGHRS, CDR2 YFSETQ. The V end lost 4 bases, the J end lost 2 bases, and 7 bases lay between the germline ends. The CDR3 runs 13 residues. CDR3: CASSAGGNQPQHF. In nucleotides, the CDR3 is TGCGCCAGCAGCGCGGGCGGCAATCAGCCCCAGCATTTT. Supplemented by reference TRBV5-1 and TRBJ1-5, the full variable domain reads KAGVTQTPRYLIKTRGQQVTLSCSPISGHRSVSWYQQTPGQGLQFLFEYFSETQRNKGNFPGRFSGRQFSNSRSEMNVSTLELGDSALYLCASSAGGNQPQHFGDGTRLSIL.

CDR3 nucleotide sequence: TGTGCCAGCAATCATGACTCCTACGAGCAGTACTTC. It specifies CASNHDSYEQYF. V and J are TRBV11-2 and TRBJ2-7; D not resolved. From germline, CDR1 is SGHAT and CDR2 FQNNGV. Trimming took 7 bases from V and 0 from J, leaving 7 bases between them. The CDR3 sequence is 12 residues long.

This clone occurred once. The chain couples TRBV28 to TRBJ1-2, with TRBD1 identical over 9 bases. V gave up 4 bases and J gave up 7 bases; unmatched junction bases: 13. This CDR3 spans 16 amino acids. Germline V lookup: CDR1 MDHEN, CDR2 SYDVKM. For the CDR3, the DNA is TGTGCCAGCAGTTCCTTCACCGGGACAGGGAGTTTTGGCTACACCTTC. Translation gives CASSSFTGTGSFGYTF.

This chain uses TRBV6-2 or TRBV6-3 with TRBJ1-5, with 8 bases aligning to TRBD1. This CDR3 has 18 amino acids. Germline lookup yields CDR1 MNHEY and CDR2 SVGEGT. The ends lost 6 bases at V and 0 bases at J; junction bases unmatched: 13. As DNA, the CDR3 is TGTGCCAGCAGCAGAGGACAGGGTGGGATTAATAGCAATCAGCCCCAGCATTTT. This translates into CASSRGQGGINSNQPQHF.

V and J are TRBV7-8 and TRBJ2-1, with a tentative D call TRBD2 (5 bases). This CDR3 has 12 residues. The germline V gene encodes CDR1 SGHVS and CDR2 FQNEAQ. Trimming stripped 5 bases from V and 12 bases from J, with 14 bases between. CDR3 protein: CASSPPREWQFF. For the CDR3, the DNA is TGTGCCAGCAGCCCCCCCCGGGAATGGCAGTTCTTC.

The chain has TRBV9 and TRBJ1-1; possible D gene TRBD1, 6 bases. This CDR3 has 14 residues. The ends were cut back, 0 bases at V and 5 bases at J, with 11 bases in the middle. The germline V gene has CDR1 SGDLS and CDR2 YYNGEE. Written as DNA, the CDR3 is TGTGCCAGCAGCGTAGTACAGGGAGATACTGAAGCTTTCTTT. Translating gives CASSVVQGDTEAFF. The full variable domain, with the rest looked up from reference TRBV9 and TRBJ1-1, is DSGVTQTPKHLITATGQRVTLRCSPRSGDLSVYWYQQSLDQGLQFLIQYYNGEERAKGNILERFSAQQFPDLHSELNLSSLELGDSALYFCASSVVQGDTEAFFGQGTRLTVV.

This clone has only one observation. The chain combines TRBV28 with TRBJ1-2; D is ambiguous. V was pared by 7 bases and J by 8 bases, with 14 bases between. There are 12 residues in the CDR3. CDR1 is MDHEN, CDR2 SYDVKM, per germline. CDR3 bases: TGTGCCAGCATAAGCTCCAGGCAAGGCTACACCTTC. It specifies CASISSRQGYTF.

This rearrangement joins TRBV7-2 to TRBJ1-2; D is uncertain. Trimming left V 5 bases short and J 3 bases short, with 16 bases between. There are 15 residues in the CDR3. Germline CDR1 reads SGHTA; CDR2 reads FQGNSA. This chain's CDR3 is CASSGNTPEYYGYTF. DNA for the CDR3: TGTGCCAGCAGCGGAAACACCCCAGAATACTATGGCTACACCTTC.

The V and J genes are TRBV5-1 and TRBJ2-1, with D tentatively TRBD1 (6 bases). Germline lookup yields CDR1 SGHRS and CDR2 YFSETQ. V was shortened by 5 bases and J by 4 bases, with 19 bases between the two germline ends. The CDR3 extends over 16 amino acids. CDR3 protein: CASRLLPTGSYNEQFF. Here the CDR3 DNA reads TGCGCCAGCAGACTACTCCCGACAGGCTCTTACAATGAGCAGTTCTTC.

This clone was seen more than once but under ten times. This chain uses TRBV19 with TRBJ1-4; 9 bases agree with TRBD1. The germline gives CDR1 LNHDA, CDR2 SQIVND (reference sequence). With 9 bases clipped from V and 14 bases from J, the junction kept 19 bases outside the gene matches. The CDR3 is 15 amino acids. The CDR3, as DNA: TGTGCCAGCCCGCCGGACAGGGGCGGGAGGGTAGGCCTGTTTTTT. Protein sequence: CASPPDRGGRVGLFF.